Given below is one TCR beta chain in context. These data come from a study of blood T cell repertoires in COVID-19. The germline V and J ends were trimmed by 5 bases and 2 bases, with 28 bases remaining between them. Per germline, CDR1 MNHEY and CDR2 SMNVEV (reference sequence). The CDR3 is 19 residues long. In the original workflow: By means of reference gene primer amplification, nucleated cell counts were estimated. Sequencing was performed with immunoSEQ multiplex PCR; in TCRdb, only in-frame clones are kept and a portion is missing. That table furnishes V, J and clone size, whereas the DNA furnished D and trimming. The sample has 120,000 to 150,000 clones; roughly 84% are singletons.

The sequence was obtained from a woman in her fifties or sixties with acute or convalescent COVID-19. Sequencing used peripheral blood. V and J are TRBV27 and TRBJ2-7, with a possible D match to TRBD2 (7 bases). CDR3 amino acids: CASSLYYGGPPGRTYEQYF. CDR3 coding DNA: TGTGCCAGCAGTCTCTACTACGGGGGGCCACCGGGACGCACCTACGAGCAGTACTTC.